Following are 18 T cell receptor beta chains from one sample sequenced in a study of T cell repertoires in cytomegalovirus infection (dated by TCRdb to between 2018 and 2021). Sample treatment or condition, as interpreted from the label and publication: in vitro stimulation with specific CMV peptide epitopes to enrich CMV-specific T cells. The sequencing machine was an Illumina HiSeq 1500. The public reads were quality trimmed at Q25 with fastp and then assembled into clones with MiXCR by TCRdb, keeping productive beta chains. Rows matching on CDR3 protein sequence are summarized as one entry with the most common DNA and genes. This sample gives around 770,000 distinct CDR3 sequences in total; about 27% of them show up just once. Roughly 13% of the sample belongs to the ten largest clones. For these receptors, no antigen is known. The source was cultured CD8+ T cells from PBMCs, collected from culture after CMV antigen stimulation. The receptors shown here come from a human donor in good health (CMV status not recorded). Some clones in this sample may be carry-over from other donors' samples.

This chain uses TRBV6-2 or TRBV6-3 with TRBJ2-1; 8 bases match TRBD2. The CDR3 has 19 residues. With V trimmed by 4 bases and J by 4 bases, 18 bases remained unmatched. Germline CDR1 MNHEY, CDR2 SVGEGT. The CDR3 sequence is CASSSDDLFSGEAYNEQFF. CDR3 sequence (DNA): TGTGCCAGCAGTTCCGACGACCTTTTTAGCGGGGAAGCTTACAATGAGCAGTTCTTC.

The sample holds a few counts of this clonotype. CDR3 amino acids: CASSLAGTGGHSPLHF. The CDR3 DNA sequence: TGTGCCAGCAGCTTAGCTGGGACAGGGGGTCATTCACCCCTCCACTTT. V and J are TRBV7-8 and TRBJ1-6, with 11 bases identical to TRBD1. The trim removed 0 bases at V and 8 bases at J, leaving 3 bases unmatched. The CDR3 loop spans 16 amino acids. Germline-derived CDR1 and CDR2 are SGHVS and FQNEAQ.

This clonotype was seen only a few times. This chain links TRBV12-3 or TRBV12-4 with TRBJ2-7; TRBD1 is a possible D gene (6 bases). V gave up 8 bases and J gave up 0 bases, with 17 bases separating them. This CDR3 has 15 amino acids. CDR3 DNA sequence: TGTGCCAGCTCCCCCGACAGGTCTCGCTCCTACGAGCAGTACGTC. It yields the protein CASSPDRSRSYEQYV.

The table lists this clonotype with many counts. This chain joins TRBV6-5 and TRBJ2-3, with a possible D match to TRBD2 (5 bases). V lost 4 bases and J 6 bases, leaving 8 bases between the germline ends. This CDR3 contains 12 residues. Germline lookup yields CDR1 MNHEY and CDR2 SVGAGI. The CDR3 nucleotides read TGTGCCAGCAGTTCCGGGGTGGATACGCAGTATTTT. Translation gives CASSSGVDTQYF.

This clonotype occurred many times. The V and J genes are TRBV7-9 and TRBJ1-5, with D possibly TRBD1 on 5 matching bases. CDR1 SEHNR and CDR2 FQNEAQ come from the germline V gene (reference sequence). V was cut by 1 base and J by 7 bases, with 11 bases left in between. The CDR3 length is 14 residues. CDR3 sequence reads: CASSLGAWGQPQHF. The CDR3 nucleotides are TGTGCCAGCAGCTTAGGGGCCTGGGGCCAGCCCCAGCATTTT.

This rearrangement joins TRBV4-1 to TRBJ1-5, with 8 bases matching TRBD1. CDR1 is MGHRA and CDR2 is YSYEKL in the germline V gene. Losses at the gene ends were 2 bases for V and 7 bases for J; bases not matched to a gene: 7. CDR3 length: 15 amino acids. CDR3 nucleotide sequence: TGCGCCAGCAGCCAAAACCAGGGGGCAGGGCAGCCCCAGCATTTT. It translates to CASSQNQGAGQPQHF.

This clonotype was seen a handful of times. The J gene is TRBJ2-7, the V gene TRBV7-8; D might be TRBD1 (6 bases). The CDR3 is made up of 14 amino acids. The germline gives CDR1 SGHVS, CDR2 FQNEAQ. V gave up 3 bases and J gave up 4 bases, with 13 bases separating them. CDR3 in amino acids: CASSFWDMRYEQYF. CDR3 sequence (DNA): TGTGCCAGCAGCTTTTGGGACATGAGGTACGAGCAGTACTTC.

This clonotype was found many times. J is TRBJ1-1 and V is TRBV6-1; 11 nucleotides agree with TRBD1. Germline assignment: CDR1 MNHNS and CDR2 SASEGT. CDR3 length: 15 amino acids. The ends lost 6 bases at V and 3 bases at J; junction bases unmatched: 6. The CDR3 spells CASSRGTGGYTEAFF. In nucleotides, the CDR3 is TGTGCCAGCAGCCGAGGGACAGGGGGATACACTGAAGCTTTCTTT.

The table lists this clonotype with many counts. V usage is TRBV7-2 and J usage is TRBJ2-1; 7 positions match TRBD2. The V gene's germline CDR1 is SGHTA and CDR2 FQGNSA. The CDR3 length is 12 residues. Trimming took 3 bases from V and 8 from J; bases not matched to a gene: 1. This CDR3 reads CASSLGGHEQFF. Written as DNA, the CDR3 is TGTGCCAGCAGCTTGGGAGGGCATGAGCAGTTCTTC.

The chain joins TRBV7-6 to TRBJ2-1; D is possibly TRBD2 (6 bases). CDR1 and CDR2 (germline): SGHVS, FNYEAQ. Trimming shortened V by 5 bases and J by 3 bases, and 14 bases separated the two germline ends. The CDR3 consists of 15 residues. The CDR3 loop reads CASSPRTNNYNEQFF. Here the CDR3 DNA reads TGTGCCAGCAGCCCCCGGACTAATAACTACAATGAGCAGTTCTTC.

This clonotype was seen repeatedly, ten times or more. The chain joins TRBV19 to TRBJ2-1; D gene unclear. Trimming shortened V by 4 bases and J by 0 bases, and 1 base separated the two germline ends. CDR3 size: 12 residues. The germline gives CDR1 LNHDA, CDR2 SQIVND (reference sequence). DNA for the CDR3: TGTGCCAGTAGTACCTCCTACAATGAGCAGTTCTTC. Its protein product is CASSTSYNEQFF.

The sample holds many counts of this clonotype. This chain links TRBV7-6 with TRBJ1-2; D perhaps matches TRBD1 (5 bases). The CDR3 covers 17 residues. Trimming removed 2 bases from V and 0 bases from J, with 16 bases in between. In germline, CDR1 is SGHVS, CDR2 FNYEAQ. This CDR3 is CASSLNPQGESNYGYTF. In nucleotides, the CDR3 is TGTGCCAGCAGCTTAAACCCACAAGGGGAATCTAACTATGGCTACACCTTC.

This clonotype came up a few times. CDR3 residues: CASSLNTGALNEQFF. CDR3 nucleotides: TGTGCCAGCAGCTTAAATACAGGGGCTCTCAATGAGCAGTTCTTC. J is TRBJ2-1 and V is TRBV7-3; TRBD1 matches at 7 bases. This CDR3 has 15 residues. Germline values: CDR1 SGHTA, CDR2 FQGTGA. V gave up 1 base and J gave up 6 bases; unmatched junction bases: 6.

This clonotype was recorded a few times. This chain uses TRBV12-3 or TRBV12-4 with TRBJ1-2; 10 bases match TRBD1. Trimming took 7 bases from V and 5 from J; bases not matched to a gene: 7. The CDR3 covers 14 residues. The CDR3 is CASTLGQGPYGYTF. The CDR3 DNA reads as TGTGCCAGCACTTTGGGACAGGGGCCTTATGGCTACACCTTC.

This clonotype came up many times. The chain recombines TRBV12-3 or TRBV12-4 with TRBJ1-3; D gene ambiguous. The CDR3 runs to 15 residues. With 1 base removed from V and 2 bases from J, the gap between germline ends came to 9 bases. The CDR3 region is CASSLGKYAGNTIYF. In nucleotides, the CDR3 is TGTGCCAGCAGTTTAGGAAAATATGCTGGAAACACCATATATTTT.

V usage is TRBV29-1 and J usage is TRBJ1-1; weak D call: TRBD1 (6 bases). The CDR3 is 13 residues long. V dropped 4 bases and J dropped 0 bases, with 9 bases sitting between them. The V gene's germline CDR1 is SQVTM and CDR2 ANQGSEA. Written as DNA, the CDR3 is TGCAGCGTTGGGGGGGGGCTGAACACTGAAGCTTTCTTT. Residues: CSVGGGLNTEAFF.

The chain carries TRBV7-9 and TRBJ2-6; a possible D gene is TRBD2 (5 bases). The CDR3 has 15 amino acids. Trimming stripped 3 bases from V and 2 bases from J, with 8 bases between. Germline values: CDR1 SEHNR, CDR2 FQNEAQ (reference sequence). The CDR3 spells CASSFWRAGANVLTF. The CDR3 DNA is TGTGCCAGCAGCTTCTGGCGGGCTGGGGCCAACGTCCTGACTTTC.

The rearrangement links TRBV28 to TRBJ1-3, with D unresolved. Trimming took 4 bases from V and 3 from J, leaving 10 bases between them. This CDR3 is 14 amino acids long. Germline loops: CDR1 MDHEN, CDR2 SYDVKM. The CDR3 is CASSSQTIGNTIYF. CDR3 bases: TGTGCCAGCAGTTCCCAGACGATTGGAAACACCATATATTTT.